This T cell receptor (beta chain) appears in the sequencing data of a study of T cells in Graves' hyperthyroidism and ophthalmopathy. This clonotype appeared many times. Amplified regions were TCR beta CDR3 sequences from RNA transcripts. HTBI primers were employed in a first-round RT-PCR of the TCR CDR3. TCRdb recomputed calls from the multiplex PCR reads with MiXCR, one row per CDR3 protein. Seen here are some 250,000 distinct CDR3 sequences, 13% to 15% observed once, and the top ten hold about an eighth. V was clipped by 4 bases and J by 4 bases; unmatched bases: 5. The CDR3 loop spans 13 amino acids. CDR1 and CDR2 from the germline V gene are DFQATT and SNEGSKA (reference sequence).

V usage is TRBV20-1 and J usage is TRBJ2-7, with 9 bases matching TRBD2. This receptor was obtained from a woman between 35 and 50 years old with Graves' hyperthyroidism that later progressed to Graves' ophthalmopathy. Sequenced sample: blood. The CDR3 reads CSANIAGVYEQYF. In nucleotides, the CDR3 is TGCAGTGCTAATATAGCGGGAGTGTACGAGCAGTACTTC.